This paragraph covers one TCR beta chain sequence. Its antigen is unidentified. This sample is part of a study of blood T cells in healthy people across ages. Whole-study results and caveats: Researchers report that TCR beta diversity correlated strongly with naive T cell percentage. Naive CD4+ cells and diversity were both higher in long-lived donors than in aged donors.

Then a second PCR, running roughly 6 to 11 cycles, was carried out with a sample-barcoded 5' primer and a J-beta primer mix. Every sample produced at least 3 million CDR3-containing paired-end reads. TCRdb reanalysed the 5' RACE reads using MiXCR and keeps one entry per CDR3 protein. The table lists hundreds of thousands of distinct CDR3 sequences, approximately 53% of them singletons. The length of the CDR3 is 12 residues. Trimming cost V 1 base and J 6 bases, with 5 bases left between them. CDR1 ENHRY and CDR2 SYGVKD come from the germline V gene. The J gene is TRBJ2-3, the V gene TRBV10-3; D remains ambiguous. What was sequenced was blood. This TCR derives from a man aged 40-55 years in good health. The CDR3 is CAISELVDTQYF. CDR3 in DNA: TGTGCCATCAGTGAGTTAGTGGATACGCAGTATTTT.